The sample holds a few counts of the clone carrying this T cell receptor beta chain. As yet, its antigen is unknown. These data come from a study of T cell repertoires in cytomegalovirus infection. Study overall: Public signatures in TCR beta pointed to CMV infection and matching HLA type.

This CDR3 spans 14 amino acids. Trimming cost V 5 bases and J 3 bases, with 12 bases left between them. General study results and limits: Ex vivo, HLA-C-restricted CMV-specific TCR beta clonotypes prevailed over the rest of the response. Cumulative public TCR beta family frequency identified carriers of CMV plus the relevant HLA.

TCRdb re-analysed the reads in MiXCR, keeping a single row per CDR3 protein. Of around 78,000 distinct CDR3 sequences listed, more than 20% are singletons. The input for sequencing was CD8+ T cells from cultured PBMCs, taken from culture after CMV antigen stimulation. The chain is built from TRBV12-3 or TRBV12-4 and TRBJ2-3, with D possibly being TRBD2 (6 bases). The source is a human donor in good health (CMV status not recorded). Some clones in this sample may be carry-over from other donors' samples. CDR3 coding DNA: TGTGCCAGCAGTACCGCGGGATTAACAGATACGCAGTATTTT. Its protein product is CASSTAGLTDTQYF.